Listed below are T cell receptor beta chains from one sample, sequenced in a study of cytomegalovirus exposure and HLA in healthy donors. Assay used: immunoSEQ multiplex PCR; TCRdb lists only in-frame clones, some missing. Of 100,000 to 150,000 clones in the sample, over 65% are singletons; the top ten hold roughly 2%. Sequencing was performed on PBMCs. Receptors originate from a man aged 45 to 65 in good health and CMV-seronegative. CDR3s include the opening cysteine and the closing phenylalanine or tryptophan. Each record gives: D gene, clone size, V gene, J gene, CDR3 DNA, CDR3 protein. D genes are given only for firm matches. Rows may omit the clone size; those that give it use once, few, many or a size class.

d_gene: TRBD1
abundance: once
v_gene: TRBV10-3
j_gene: TRBJ1-2
CDR3nt: TGTGCCATCAGTGAGCAGGGACAGGGAGACGGCTACACCTTC
CDR3aa: CAISEQGQGDGYTF

d_gene: TRBD2
abundance: -
v_gene: TRBV10-3
j_gene: TRBJ2-7
CDR3nt: TGTGCCATCAGTGAGTCGATAGCGGGGGGGAGGTACGAGCAGTACTTC
CDR3aa: CAISESIAGGRYEQYF

d_gene: TRBD1
abundance: -
v_gene: TRBV2
j_gene: TRBJ2-7
CDR3nt: TGTGCCAGCATCTTCCCTTCCGGGACAGGGGGCGCCGGCTACGAGCAGTACTTC
CDR3aa: CASIFPSGTGGAGYEQYF

d_gene: TRBD1
abundance: -
v_gene: TRBV7-6
j_gene: TRBJ1-1
CDR3nt: TGTGCCAGCAGCCAAAGGACAGGGGGTAACACTGAAGCTTTCTTT
CDR3aa: CASSQRTGGNTEAFF

d_gene: -
abundance: -
v_gene: TRBV6-6
j_gene: TRBJ2-1
CDR3nt: TGTGCCAGCAGTTACTCGGGGCGGGAAAGTGAGCAGTTCTTC
CDR3aa: CASSYSGRESEQFF

d_gene: -
abundance: -
v_gene: TRBV11-2
j_gene: TRBJ1-6
CDR3nt: TGTGCCAGCAGCGTTACAGGGAACTCACCCCTCCACTTT
CDR3aa: CASSVTGNSPLHF

d_gene: -
abundance: few
v_gene: TRBV9
j_gene: TRBJ1-3
CDR3nt: TGTGCCAGCAGTGGTACGGACACCATATATTTT
CDR3aa: CASSGTDTIYF

d_gene: -
abundance: -
v_gene: TRBV21-1
j_gene: TRBJ1-6
CDR3nt: TGTGCCAGACCGGGACAGCTTAATTCACCCCTCCACTTT
CDR3aa: CARPGQLNSPLHF

d_gene: -
abundance: -
v_gene: TRBV7-2
j_gene: TRBJ2-7
CDR3nt: TGTGCCAGCAGCTTAAGCGGGTACGAGCAGTACTTC
CDR3aa: CASSLSGYEQYF

d_gene: TRBD2
abundance: -
v_gene: TRBV7-3
j_gene: TRBJ2-7
CDR3nt: TGTGCCAGCAGCCCGACTAGCGGCTCCTACGAGCAGTACTTC
CDR3aa: CASSPTSGSYEQYF

d_gene: TRBD1
abundance: -
v_gene: TRBV7-6
j_gene: TRBJ2-7
CDR3nt: TGTGCCAGCAGCAACCCGGGACAGCTCTCCTACGAGCAGTACTTC
CDR3aa: CASSNPGQLSYEQYF

d_gene: TRBD1
abundance: -
v_gene: TRBV5-1
j_gene: TRBJ2-2
CDR3nt: TGCGCCAACCACAGGGGCCCGAACACCGGGGAGCTGTTTTTT
CDR3aa: CANHRGPNTGELFF

d_gene: -
abundance: -
v_gene: TRBV4-2
j_gene: TRBJ1-5
CDR3nt: TGTGCCAGCAGACAAACAGGGAGCAATCAGCCCCAGCATTTT
CDR3aa: CASRQTGSNQPQHF

d_gene: -
abundance: few
v_gene: TRBV19
j_gene: TRBJ1-1
CDR3nt: TGTGCCAGTAGTATAGATAGGTCCCAGGGTGAAGCTTTCTTT
CDR3aa: CASSIDRSQGEAFF

d_gene: -
abundance: -
v_gene: TRBV18
j_gene: TRBJ2-1
CDR3nt: TGTGCCAGCTCACCACCACTGAGGTTCTCCTACAATGAGCAGTTCTTC
CDR3aa: CASSPPLRFSYNEQFF

d_gene: -
abundance: once
v_gene: TRBV2
j_gene: TRBJ2-7
CDR3nt: TGTGCCAGCGATGGGTTCCTAGACGGTAACTCCTACGAGCAGTACTTC
CDR3aa: CASDGFLDGNSYEQYF

d_gene: -
abundance: few
v_gene: TRBV4-2
j_gene: TRBJ1-4
CDR3nt: TGTGCCAGCAGCCAAGATCTCCTGGAGCGGGGAAGTGAAAAACTGTTTTTT
CDR3aa: CASSQDLLERGSEKLFF

d_gene: TRBD1
abundance: -
v_gene: TRBV7-2
j_gene: TRBJ1-2
CDR3nt: TGTGCCAGCAGGCCGGGACAGGGGTATGGCTACACCTTC
CDR3aa: CASRPGQGYGYTF

d_gene: TRBD1
abundance: -
v_gene: TRBV15
j_gene: TRBJ1-5
CDR3nt: TGTGCCACCAGCAGCCCCGGGACAGAAGTCAGTCAGCCCCAGCATTTT
CDR3aa: CATSSPGTEVSQPQHF

d_gene: TRBD1
abundance: -
v_gene: TRBV7-9
j_gene: TRBJ1-4
CDR3nt: TGTGCCAGCAGCACGGGACAGGGCGCAACTAATGAAAAACTGTTTTTT
CDR3aa: CASSTGQGATNEKLFF

d_gene: -
abundance: -
v_gene: TRBV7-6
j_gene: TRBJ1-6
CDR3nt: TGTGCCAGCAGCTTGGAGACGCAATCACCCCTCCACTTT
CDR3aa: CASSLETQSPLHF

d_gene: -
abundance: few
v_gene: TRBV30
j_gene: TRBJ1-5
CDR3nt: TGTGCCTGGAGTGTCAGGGGACAGCCCCAGCATTTT
CDR3aa: CAWSVRGQPQHF

d_gene: TRBD1
abundance: few
v_gene: TRBV2
j_gene: TRBJ2-3
CDR3nt: TGTGCCAGCAGCGGAGGGACAGGGGAAGGGCGAAGCACAGATACGCAGTATTTT
CDR3aa: CASSGGTGEGRSTDTQYF

d_gene: TRBD1
abundance: -
v_gene: TRBV5-1
j_gene: TRBJ2-7
CDR3nt: TGCGCCAGCAGCCCAGTAAGGACAGGGGGATACGAGCAGTACTTC
CDR3aa: CASSPVRTGGYEQYF

d_gene: TRBD1
abundance: few
v_gene: TRBV30
j_gene: TRBJ1-6
CDR3nt: TGTGCCTGGATCCAGGGGGCAGGTAATTCACCCCTCCACTTT
CDR3aa: CAWIQGAGNSPLHF

d_gene: -
abundance: -
v_gene: TRBV9
j_gene: TRBJ2-1
CDR3nt: TGTGCCAGCAGCGCCCTACTAGCCGGGGATGAGCAGTTCTTC
CDR3aa: CASSALLAGDEQFF

d_gene: TRBD1
abundance: -
v_gene: TRBV10-2
j_gene: TRBJ2-3
CDR3nt: TGCGCCAGCAGGGGAGGGACAGGGGCAGATACGCAGTATTTT
CDR3aa: CASRGGTGADTQYF

d_gene: -
abundance: -
v_gene: TRBV19
j_gene: TRBJ1-5
CDR3nt: TGTGCCAGTAGTATCGGAGATAGCAATCAGCCCCAGCATTTT
CDR3aa: CASSIGDSNQPQHF

d_gene: TRBD1
abundance: -
v_gene: TRBV19
j_gene: TRBJ2-2
CDR3nt: TGTGCCAGTAGTAATACTCGGACAGGCCACACCGGGGAGCTGTTTTTT
CDR3aa: CASSNTRTGHTGELFF

d_gene: -
abundance: -
v_gene: TRBV19
j_gene: TRBJ1-2
CDR3nt: TGTGCCAGTAGTAGACAGAACTATGGCTACACCTTC
CDR3aa: CASSRQNYGYTF

d_gene: TRBD1
abundance: -
v_gene: TRBV5-5
j_gene: TRBJ1-3
CDR3nt: TGTGCCAGCAGGATACGCACAGGGGCCGGAAACACCATATATTTT
CDR3aa: CASRIRTGAGNTIYF

d_gene: -
abundance: few
v_gene: TRBV5-1
j_gene: TRBJ1-1
CDR3nt: TGCGCCAGCAGCTTGGCCAGGGGAGCGAACACTGAAGCTTTCTTT
CDR3aa: CASSLARGANTEAFF

d_gene: TRBD1
abundance: -
v_gene: TRBV10-3
j_gene: TRBJ1-1
CDR3nt: TGTGCCACCAAGGGACAGTTGAACACTGAAGCTTTCTTT
CDR3aa: CATKGQLNTEAFF

d_gene: -
abundance: -
v_gene: TRBV6-1
j_gene: TRBJ1-2
CDR3nt: TGTGCCAGCTCGAAGGGGAGGGATAACTATGGCTACACCTTC
CDR3aa: CASSKGRDNYGYTF

d_gene: -
abundance: -
v_gene: TRBV28
j_gene: TRBJ1-3
CDR3nt: TGTGCCAGCAGTATTAACTCAGGGAACTCTGGAAACACCATATATTTT
CDR3aa: CASSINSGNSGNTIYF

d_gene: -
abundance: once
v_gene: TRBV4-1
j_gene: TRBJ1-1
CDR3nt: TGCGCCAGCAGCCGAGGGTCCTCGGCCGGGACTGAAGCTTTCTTT
CDR3aa: CASSRGSSAGTEAFF

d_gene: -
abundance: -
v_gene: TRBV6-6
j_gene: TRBJ1-3
CDR3nt: TGTGCCAGCAGTTACTCTTACAGAAGCTCTGGAAACACCATATATTTT
CDR3aa: CASSYSYRSSGNTIYF